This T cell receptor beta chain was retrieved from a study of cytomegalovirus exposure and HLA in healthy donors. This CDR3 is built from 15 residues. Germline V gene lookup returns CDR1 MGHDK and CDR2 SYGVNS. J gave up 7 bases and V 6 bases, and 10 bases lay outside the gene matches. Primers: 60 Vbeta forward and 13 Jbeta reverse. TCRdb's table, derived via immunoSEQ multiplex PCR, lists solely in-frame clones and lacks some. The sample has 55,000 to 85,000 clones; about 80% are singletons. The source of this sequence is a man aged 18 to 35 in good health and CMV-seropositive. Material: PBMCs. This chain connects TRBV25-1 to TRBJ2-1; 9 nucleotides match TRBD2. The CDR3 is CASSGPSGGINEQFF. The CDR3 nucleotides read TGTGCCAGCAGCGGGCCCAGCGGGGGGATAAATGAGCAGTTCTTC. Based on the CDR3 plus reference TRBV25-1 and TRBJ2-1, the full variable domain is EADIYQTPRYLVIGTGKKITLECSQTMGHDKMYWYQQDPGMELHLIHYSYGVNSTEKGDLSSESTVSRIRTEHFPLTLESARPSHTSQYLCASSGPSGGINEQFFGPGTRLTVL.